This T cell receptor beta chain was retrieved from a study of blood T cell repertoires in COVID-19 (dated by TCRdb to 2018 to 2020). Context from the whole study: Collaborator samples came from the United States, Italy and Spain and covered acute and convalescent phases of COVID-19. Nearly every sample came with metadata listing a de-identified subject ID, COVID-19 status, age in years and sex. Deeply sampled blood TCRbeta repertoires from subjects exposed to, actively infected with, or recovered from COVID-19 were included in the dataset. Where available, HLA class I and class II types were obtained from metadata supplied by the sample provider rather than from assay-based typing. The prospective study material was composed of cDNA or gDNA derived from T cells, B-cell-depleted T cells, or PBMCs. Samples were obtained from the ongoing ImmuneRACE study (first 160 participants) and from approximately 1,200 subjects provided by 6 global collaborators. The repertoires were released in a freely available public database meant as a resource for research on the immune response to SARS-CoV-2.

The immunoSEQ Assay, a bias-controlled multiplex PCR, was used to amplify TCRbeta CDR3 regions from genomic DNA. Processing in the source paper ran as follows. The number of nucleated cells in each sample was estimated by amplification of reference gene primers within the assay. To quantify the absolute abundance of each unique TCRbeta CDR3 rearrangement, sequence reads were collapsed and filtered. For each sample, productive Simpson clonality was calculated as the square root of Simpson's diversity index across productive rearrangements. TCRdb obtained this table from immuneACCESS and retained in-frame rearrangements with V and J assigned. These tables miss some clones; where compared with another copy, unresolved V genes account for less than half of the shortfall, and the remainder is unexplained. V and J calls and clone size are those listed in that table; D and trimming were worked out from the DNA. This sample comprises roughly 120,000 clones, over 75% of them detected only once. The top ten clones comprise roughly a tenth of the sample.

The CDR3 spans 14 residues, from the cysteine through the phenylalanine. Solely the CDR3 DNA is kept, with 42 bases framed from the first base. CDR1 MDHEN and CDR2 SYDVKM are derived from the germline V gene. For this chain, trimming is 8 bases at the V end and 1 base at the J end, and the number of junction bases without a gene match is 6. Regarding this clone: Its antigen target is currently unknown. No base quality values were provided; no much bigger clone lies one nucleotide off.

Whole blood was collected in K2EDTA tubes by collaborating institutions according to the institutions' own protocols. For TCRbeta analysis, collaborator samples were shipped as frozen whole blood, as isolated PBMCs, or as DNA extracted from either sample type. What the work shows at the level of the full study, not this receptor alone: The quantity of clinical and demographic metadata differed by source and by participant and was supplied without curation.

The origin of this receptor is an elderly man with acute or convalescent COVID-19. The V and J segments used are TRBV28 and TRBJ2-7, and TRBD2 aligns with 9 junction nucleotides. Sequenced: peripheral blood. At the DNA level, the sequence is TGTGCCAGCGTGGCTAGCGGGAATTCCTACGAGCAGTACTTC. The resulting protein is CASVASGNSYEQYF.